This T cell receptor (beta chain) was observed in a study of identical twins (dated by TCRdb to 2016 to 2017). The study in broad terms: TCR alpha and beta repertoires from monozygotic twins, unrelated adults of various ages and cord blood were deep-sequenced to test whether fetal clonotypes persist. Replicate twin experiments were performed at different times using different library preparation protocols to rule out contamination. The research as a whole found: Invariant T cells such as MAIT and iNKT could partly confound zero-insertion analyses, although diverse VJ usage argued against such confounding for most clonotypes. In monozygotic twins, out-of-frame TCR alpha sharing was systematically underestimated by recombination models, although the models agreed with sharing between unrelated individuals. Fewer insertions were carried by abundant cord blood beta clonotypes; a weaker similar trend was observed in young adult naive repertoires, while no such trend was observed in memory repertoires. Compared with coincidental sharing between unrelated individuals, out-of-frame TCR alpha sequences shared between twins had an excess of sequences with low generation probability. The excess sharing between twins in beta out-of-frame sequences was weaker because fewer shared sequences reduced the signal-to-noise ratio. Conclusions relied on cross-sectional statistical analysis, since the same donors could not be followed over many years.

Only healthy Caucasian donors were included. The twin cohort comprised three pairs of female monozygotic twins, all aged roughly 18 to 30 years. RNA for TCR libraries was isolated from peripheral blood mononuclear cells. In its sample, this clonotype was seen a few times. The target of this receptor is not known. Base qualities are not at hand, and no much larger clone is one base apart. The germline V and J ends show losses of 1 base and 4 bases respectively, and no gene match explains 13 bases of the junction. The CDR3 holds 19 amino acids from the cysteine to the phenylalanine. Solely the CDR3 DNA is kept, with 57 bases framed from the first base. CDR1 DFQATT and CDR2 SNEGSKA are derived from the germline V gene (reference sequence). The library came from 5' RACE. Instrument used: Illumina HiSeq 2000. Template switching added a universal primer binding site, and the final cDNA carried a unique molecular identifier that allowed TCR cDNA molecules to be counted accurately. First-strand cDNA for TCR alpha and beta chains was synthesized from specific primers in the conserved constant-segment region. To control for contamination, every cDNA library carried two barcodes: a SMART-Mk sample barcode plus Illumina barcodes. TruSeq adapter sequences along with Illumina sample barcodes were introduced in two successive PCR steps. TCR alpha and beta cDNA libraries were sequenced on the Illumina HiSeq platform with custom primers. As for the original processing: MiGEC processed the raw reads to extract unique molecular identifiers, while MiXCR was used to determine the CDR3 positions. For each individual, recombination models were inferred using an EM algorithm with the repgenHMM and IGoR tools. The analysis of shared clonotypes was done with the tcR package in R, with sharing normalized by the product of cloneset sizes. To study raw recombination free of thymic and clonal selection effects, out-of-frame nonproductive sequences were analyzed. TCRdb trimmed the raw reads at Q25, called clones with MiXCR and kept productive beta chains. Each entry is one CDR3 protein sequence, shown with its most common DNA and genes. The authors' filters were not applied to this entry. The sample includes 600,000 to 850,000 distinct CDR3 sequences, with 18% observed a single time. Approximately 14% of the sample goes to the ten largest clones.

These data were also filed under a second study, of T cells expressing NK-cell markers. According to the second study: Fewer than ten donors provided sorted CD3+CD56+NKG2C+, CD3+CD56+NKG2C- and CD3+CD56-NKG2C+ T-cell subsets, whose TCR beta-chain repertoires were profiled. Among the eight sequenced donors, only one was HCMV-seronegative, while the other seven were HCMV-seropositive. To restrict sorting to alphabetaTCR-expressing T cells, an anti-gammadeltaTCR antibody was added in several experiments. In a handful of donors, the dominant CD3+CD56+NKG2C+ clonotypes were among the top 10 CD8+ clonotypes and accounted for about 1.0-7.0% of CD8+ T cells. Those dominant clonotypes were again the most abundant among CD3+CD56-NKG2C+ cells in a handful of donors, at roughly 25-60.1%. Whether the expanded NKG2C-expressing T cell clones were specific for HCMV antigens was left unclear. The study sequenced eight donors, all healthy volunteers chosen at random: three men and five women. HCMV serostatus was determined by detecting HCMV-specific IgG in serum with a commercial ELISA kit. Bulk peripheral blood T-cell repertoires were additionally sequenced from unsorted PBMC for several donors. MIGEC handled demultiplexing of the reads and grouping by UMI, while MiTCR was used to assemble and quantify clonotypes. To exclude erroneous sequences, only TCR cDNA sequences supported by at least two reads were retained. Downstream repertoire analysis used the tcR package, and clonotypes were matched across fractions by CDR3 nucleotide sequence plus V segment. VDJmatch was used to annotate antigen specificity against VDJdb, with one amino acid substitution allowed in CDR3.

This TCR was recovered from a woman in her late teens or twenties in good health. The sample taken for sequencing was PBMCs. The chain was built from TRBV20-1 and TRBJ2-7; TRBD2 lines up with 16 middle nucleotides. The DNA sequence is TGCAGTGCTAGAGCAAAACCGGGACTAGCGGGAGGGAAAAAGTACGAGCAGTACTTC. Its coded protein is CSARAKPGLAGGKKYEQYF.